This paragraph covers one T cell receptor beta chain sequence. Germline V gene sequence: CDR1 MNHEY, CDR2 SVGAGI. The CDR3 runs 15 residues. V was cut by 8 bases and J by 2 bases, with 16 bases left in between. This sample is part of a study of blood T cell repertoires in COVID-19. The overall study: COVID-19 samples, acute and convalescent, were from the United States, Italy and Spain. In each case, the material was cDNA or gDNA derived from T cells, B-cell-depleted T cells, or PBMCs.

As originally analysed: Amplification of reference gene primers was used by the study to estimate nucleated cell counts. Profiling relied on immunoSEQ multiplex PCR, and the TCRdb table lists in-frame clones only, not all of them. V and J calls and clone size are as listed in that table; D and trimming were resolved from the DNA. The profile shows 200,000 or so clones, roughly 80% of them singletons. Sequenced material: peripheral blood. The V call is TRBV6-5, the J call TRBJ2-1, with D uncertain. The clonotype comes from a middle-aged woman with acute or convalescent COVID-19. CDR3 bases: TGTGCCAGCTCGGAGATGGCCATACCCTACAATGAGCAGTTCTTC. It codes for CASSEMAIPYNEQFF.